This paragraph covers one TCR beta chain sequence. No antigen is known for it. The data stem from a study of graft-versus-host responses after intestinal transplantation. Background on the study: Transplantation in recipients was multivisceral, liver-intestinal, or isolated intestinal. For two to four years after anti-thymocyte globulin induction, all recipients took tacrolimus and steroids.

Overall study results and limits: Allograft clonal ratios (graft-versus-host to host-versus-graft) were high in patients who had graft-donor T cell macrochimerism. Analysis identified GvH clones in recipient marrow, with some appearing first in ileum or blood.

TCRdb's copy holds only in-frame clones and misses some; the assay was immunoSEQ multiplex PCR. The sample holds around 99,000 clones, approximately 94% seen once. The CDR3 consists of 20 residues. J was trimmed by 0 bases and V by 3 bases; bases with no gene match: 11. Germline V gene sequence: CDR1 ENHRY, CDR2 SYGVKD. This TCR was recovered from a human donor who received an intestinal transplant. The sample in question was unstimulated CD8+ T cells sorted from spleen or lymph node cells, obtained before intestinal transplant. The V and J genes are TRBV10-3 and TRBJ2-6; 10 bases align to TRBD1. CDR3 sequence reads: CAISEPRGTGAFSGANVLTF. The DNA for the CDR3 is TGTGCCATCAGTGAACCACGCGGGACAGGGGCTTTCTCTGGGGCCAACGTCCTGACTTTC.